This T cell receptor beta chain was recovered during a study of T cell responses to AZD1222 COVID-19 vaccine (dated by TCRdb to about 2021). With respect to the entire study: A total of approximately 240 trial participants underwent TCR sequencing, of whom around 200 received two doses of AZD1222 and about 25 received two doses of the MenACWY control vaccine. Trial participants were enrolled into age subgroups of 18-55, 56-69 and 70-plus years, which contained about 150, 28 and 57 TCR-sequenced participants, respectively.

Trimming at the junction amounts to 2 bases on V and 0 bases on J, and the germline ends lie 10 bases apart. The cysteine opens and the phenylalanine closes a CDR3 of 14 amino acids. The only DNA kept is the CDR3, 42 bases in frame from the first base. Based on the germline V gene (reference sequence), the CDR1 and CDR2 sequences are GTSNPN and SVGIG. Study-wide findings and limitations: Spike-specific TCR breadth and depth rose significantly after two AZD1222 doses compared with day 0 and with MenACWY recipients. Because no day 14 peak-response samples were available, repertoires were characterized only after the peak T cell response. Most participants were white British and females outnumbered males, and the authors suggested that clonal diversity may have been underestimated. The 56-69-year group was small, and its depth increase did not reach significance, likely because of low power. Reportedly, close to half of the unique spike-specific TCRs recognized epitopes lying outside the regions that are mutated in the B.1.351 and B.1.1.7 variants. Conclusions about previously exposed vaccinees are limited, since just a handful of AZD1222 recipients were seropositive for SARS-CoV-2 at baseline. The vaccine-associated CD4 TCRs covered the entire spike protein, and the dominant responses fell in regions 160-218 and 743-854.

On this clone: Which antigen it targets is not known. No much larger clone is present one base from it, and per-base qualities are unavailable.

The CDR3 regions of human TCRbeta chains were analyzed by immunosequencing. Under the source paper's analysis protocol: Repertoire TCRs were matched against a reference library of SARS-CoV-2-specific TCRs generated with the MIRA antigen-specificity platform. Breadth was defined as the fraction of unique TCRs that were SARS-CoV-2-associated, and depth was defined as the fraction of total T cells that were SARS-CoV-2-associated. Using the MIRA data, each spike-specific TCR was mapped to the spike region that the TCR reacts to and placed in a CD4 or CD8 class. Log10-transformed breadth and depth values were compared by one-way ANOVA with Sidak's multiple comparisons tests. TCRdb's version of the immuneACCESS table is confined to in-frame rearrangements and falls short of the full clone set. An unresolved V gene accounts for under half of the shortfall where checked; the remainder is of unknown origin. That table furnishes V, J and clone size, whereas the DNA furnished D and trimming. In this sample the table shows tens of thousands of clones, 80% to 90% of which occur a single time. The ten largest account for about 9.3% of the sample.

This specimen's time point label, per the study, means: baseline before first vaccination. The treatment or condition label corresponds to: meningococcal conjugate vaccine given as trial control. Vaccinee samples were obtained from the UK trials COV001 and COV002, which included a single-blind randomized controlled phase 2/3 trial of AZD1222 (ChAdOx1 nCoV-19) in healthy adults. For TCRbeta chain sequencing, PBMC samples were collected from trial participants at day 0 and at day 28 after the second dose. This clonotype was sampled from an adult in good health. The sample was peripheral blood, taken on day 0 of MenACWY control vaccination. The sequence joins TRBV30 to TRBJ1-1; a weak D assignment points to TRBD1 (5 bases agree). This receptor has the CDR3 CAWSPGHLNTEAFF. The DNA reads TGTGCCTGGAGTCCCGGACACTTGAACACTGAAGCTTTCTTT.